These 18 T cell receptor beta chains originate from one sample sequenced in a study of glioma-infiltrating T cells after dendritic cell vaccination. TCRdb keeps only in-frame clones here, not all; method: immunoSEQ multiplex PCR. The data show roughly 100,000 clones, around 89% seen once. As to time point: after dendritic cell vaccination, including at tumor progression/relapse. The sequences come from blood, collected after dendritic cell vaccination. These receptors were obtained from a human donor with glioblastoma.

This clone was counted a few times. CDR3 nucleotide sequence: TGCGCCAGTAGGACAGGGGGGACTGGGAACACTGAAGCTTTCTTT. This sequence encodes CASRTGGTGNTEAFF. The chain employs TRBV5-1 and TRBJ1-1; 10 bases line up with TRBD1. Trimming at V came to 8 bases and at J to 1 base, leaving 8 bases not matched to a gene. Germline assignment: CDR1 SGHRS and CDR2 YFSETQ. The CDR3 covers 15 residues.

This chain links TRBV19 with TRBJ2-5, with TRBD1 matching over 8 bases. The CDR3 consists of 15 residues. V trimming: 3 bases; J trimming: 4 bases; junction bases outside the gene matches: 7. The V gene's germline CDR1 is LNHDA and CDR2 SQIVND (reference sequence). CDR3 DNA sequence: TGTGCCAGTAGTATCAAGGACAGGGCAGGAGAGACCCAGTACTTC. Amino acids: CASSIKDRAGETQYF.

This clone was found once. The chain joins TRBV5-1 to TRBJ2-5, with D unclear. Trimming left V 0 bases short and J 3 bases short, with 6 bases between. In germline, CDR1 is SGHRS, CDR2 YFSETQ. The CDR3 has 13 amino acids. The CDR3 loop reads CASSLVQKETQYF. DNA of the CDR3: TGCGCCAGCAGCTTGGTACAGAAAGAGACCCAGTACTTC.

The chain couples TRBV7-3 to TRBJ2-3; D is possibly TRBD1 (5 bases). The CDR3 has 14 residues. V dropped 3 bases and J dropped 2 bases, with 9 bases sitting between them. Germline-derived CDR1 and CDR2 are SGHTA and FQGTGA. The DNA of the CDR3 is TGTGCCAGCAGCTTCGCAGGGAACACAGATACGCAGTATTTT. As protein: CASSFAGNTDTQYF.

The J gene is TRBJ2-7, the V gene TRBV10-3, with 7 positions matching TRBD1. Per the germline V gene, CDR1 is ENHRY and CDR2 is SYGVKD. The V segment lost 4 bases and the J segment 0 bases; nucleotides outside the gene matches: 3. This CDR3 contains 14 residues. The CDR3 sequence: CAISGQGSSYEQYF. CDR3 nucleotide sequence: TGTGCCATCAGTGGACAGGGAAGCTCCTACGAGCAGTACTTC.

J is TRBJ2-7 and V is TRBV2; TRBD2 matches 11 bases. Trimming removed 4 bases from V and 6 bases from J; junction bases left unmatched: 2. Germline V gives CDR1 SNHLY, CDR2 FYNNEI. The CDR3 runs 13 residues. This CDR3 is CASSGGLAAEQYF. The CDR3 region has the DNA TGTGCCAGCAGTGGGGGACTAGCGGCCGAGCAGTACTTC.

The chain uses TRBV14 and TRBJ2-3; 7 nucleotides match TRBD2. The CDR3 length is 14 residues. V trimming: 6 bases; J trimming: 5 bases; junction bases outside the gene matches: 8. Germline values: CDR1 SGHDN, CDR2 FVKESK. CDR3 loop: CASSPWGGGDTQYF. CDR3 sequence (DNA): TGTGCCAGCAGTCCCTGGGGGGGAGGAGATACGCAGTATTTT.

The chain links TRBV30 to TRBJ1-2; a weak D match, TRBD1 (5 bases). Per the germline V gene, CDR1 is GTSNPN and CDR2 is SVGIG (reference sequence). This CDR3 has 14 residues. Trimming pared 2 bases from V and 8 bases from J, leaving 18 bases between. CDR3 sequence reads: CAWSSGTPSGGYTF. The CDR3 DNA reads as TGTGCCTGGAGTTCTGGGACCCCGAGCGGGGGCTACACCTTC.

The chain combines TRBV18 with TRBJ1-2, with 7 bases identical to TRBD1. Trimming cost V 0 bases and J 8 bases; bases outside gene matches: 6. The CDR3 runs 14 residues. The germline CDR1 and CDR2 sequences are KGHSH and LQKENI. The CDR3 protein is CASSPPGDSLGYTF. CDR3 in DNA: TGTGCCAGCTCACCACCGGGGGACAGCCTGGGCTACACCTTC.

The chain combines TRBV6-1 with TRBJ2-5; 14 bases agree with TRBD2. With V trimmed by 3 bases and J by 5 bases, 11 bases remained unmatched. In germline, CDR1 is MNHNS, CDR2 SASEGT. The CDR3 has 18 residues. DNA of the CDR3: TGTGCCAGCAGTGAGGCTAGACTAGCGGGGGGGCCCGGGGAGACCCAGTACTTC. Translation: CASSEARLAGGPGETQYF.

V gene TRBV9 combines with J gene TRBJ2-7, with TRBD2 as a possible D gene (6 bases). Germline assignment: CDR1 SGDLS and CDR2 YYNGEE. The length of the CDR3 is 15 residues. The V end was cut by 0 bases, the J end by 0 bases, with 10 bases between. The CDR3 loop reads CASSVGREASYEQYF. CDR3 DNA sequence: TGTGCCAGCAGCGTAGGGAGGGAAGCCTCCTACGAGCAGTACTTC.

The chain joins TRBV15 to TRBJ1-2, with D possibly TRBD1 on 5 matching bases. Trimming removed 1 base at V and 0 bases at J, with 15 bases between. The CDR3 contains 17 residues. CDR1 and CDR2 from the germline V gene are LNHNV and YYDKDF (reference sequence). CDR3 region: CATSRAAGGRTNYGYTF. CDR3 bases: TGTGCCACCAGCAGAGCCGCGGGGGGACGGACTAACTATGGCTACACCTTC.

There are a few counts of this clone. The chain is built from TRBV6-5 and TRBJ2-7; 8 positions match TRBD2. The V gene end was trimmed by 5 bases and the J gene end by 4 bases; junction bases not matched to a gene: 10. This CDR3 contains 15 residues. The germline CDR1 and CDR2 sequences are MNHEY and SVGAGI. The CDR3 protein is CASSQPGLGVYEQYF. CDR3 nucleotide sequence: TGTGCCAGCAGTCAACCGGGACTAGGGGTTTACGAGCAGTACTTC.

This chain joins TRBV9 and TRBJ2-2; maybe TRBD2 (5 bases). The V gene lost 0 bases and the J gene lost 4 bases, with 13 bases spanning the gap. There are 16 residues in the CDR3. Germline V CDR1 and CDR2: SGDLS, YYNGEE. CDR3 sequence: CASSVGVRGSTGELFF. Written as DNA, the CDR3 is TGTGCCAGCAGCGTAGGGGTACGGGGTAGCACCGGGGAGCTGTTTTTT.

This clone was recorded once. This CDR3 reads CASSRGGHETQYF. The CDR3 bases are TGTGCCTCCTCCCGCGGCGGCCACGAGACCCAGTACTTC. The rearrangement links TRBV30 to TRBJ2-5; no reliable D call. Germline V CDR1 and CDR2: GTSNPN, SVGIG (reference sequence). Trimming left V 7 bases short and J 5 bases short, with 17 bases between. The CDR3 has 13 amino acids.

The chain couples TRBV7-2 to TRBJ2-3, with D perhaps TRBD2 (5 bases). V was cut by 6 bases and J by 0 bases, with 7 bases left in between. CDR1 is SGHTA, CDR2 FQGNSA, per germline. The CDR3 consists of 13 residues. CDR3 sequence: CASRPGSTDTQYF. In nucleotides, the CDR3 is TGTGCCAGCAGGCCGGGGAGCACAGATACGCAGTATTTT.

V gene TRBV15 combines with J gene TRBJ1-4; D is uncertain. With 0 bases removed from V and 5 bases from J, the gap between germline ends came to 10 bases. This CDR3 has 15 residues. Germline-derived CDR1 and CDR2 are LNHNV and YYDKDF (reference sequence). Written as DNA, the CDR3 is TGTGCCACCAGCAGAGATCGCCGACAAAATGAAAAACTGTTTTTT. This gives the protein CATSRDRRQNEKLFF.

This clone showed up just once. This chain joins TRBV29-1 and TRBJ1-1; D ambiguous. Germline loops: CDR1 SQVTM, CDR2 ANQGSEA. V lost 1 base and J 0 bases, leaving 9 bases between the germline ends. The CDR3 spans 14 residues. CDR3 nucleotide sequence: TGCAGCGTTGAAGGATTCAGGATGAACACTGAAGCTTTCTTT. As protein: CSVEGFRMNTEAFF.